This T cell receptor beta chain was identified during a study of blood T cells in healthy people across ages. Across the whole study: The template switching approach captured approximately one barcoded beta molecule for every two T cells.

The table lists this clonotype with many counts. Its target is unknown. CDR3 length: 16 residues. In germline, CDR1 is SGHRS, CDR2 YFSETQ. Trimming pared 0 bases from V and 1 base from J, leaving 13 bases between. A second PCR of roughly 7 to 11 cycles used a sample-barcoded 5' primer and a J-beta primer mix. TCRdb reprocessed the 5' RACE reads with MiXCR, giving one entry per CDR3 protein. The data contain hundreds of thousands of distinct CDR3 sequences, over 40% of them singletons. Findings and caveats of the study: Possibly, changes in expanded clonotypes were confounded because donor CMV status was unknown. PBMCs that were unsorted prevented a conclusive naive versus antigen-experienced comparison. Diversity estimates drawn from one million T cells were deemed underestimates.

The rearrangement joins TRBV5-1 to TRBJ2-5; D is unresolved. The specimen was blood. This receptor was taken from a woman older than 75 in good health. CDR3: CASSLGVVEFQETQYF. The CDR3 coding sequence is TGCGCCAGCAGCTTGGGTGTAGTAGAGTTCCAAGAGACCCAGTACTTC.